These T cell receptor beta chains were read from a single sample in a study of CD8+ T cells in alopecia areata. This table comes from immunoSEQ multiplex PCR, and its TCRdb copy is limited to in-frame clones, with some not included. Of about 97,000 clones listed, less than 50% were seen once; the top ten hold approximately 1.5%. Sequenced sample: CD4+ T cells sorted from blood. The source is a human donor with alopecia areata. Both conserved end residues are part of each CDR3. A D gene is named only where the DNA matches it firmly. For some rows the clone size is stated as once, few or many, or as a class when expanded; others skip it.

cdr3_nt cdr3_aa j_call d_call v_call clone_size cdr3_length
TGTGCCAGCATTTACCAGGGCTGGGCCGGGGAGCTGTTTTTT CASIYQGWAGELFF TRBJ2-2 NA TRBV6-6 few 14
TGCGCCAGCAGGGATACAGGGGGAGAGCAGTACTTC CASRDTGGEQYF TRBJ2-7 TRBD1 TRBV5-1 NA 12
TGTGCCAGCAGCGTATTAACTTCTAGCGTCTACGAGCAGTACTTC CASSVLTSSVYEQYF TRBJ2-7 NA TRBV9 NA 15
TGTGCCTGGAGTGTCGGGAGTGGCTACACCTTC CAWSVGSGYTF TRBJ1-2 NA TRBV30 few 11
TGCGCCAGCAGCCAAGGGTCGCGTCTCGGCACAGATACGCAGTATTTT CASSQGSRLGTDTQYF TRBJ2-3 NA TRBV4-3 NA 16
TGTGCCTGGAGGGGCGGGAGCACAGATACGCAGTATTTT CAWRGGSTDTQYF TRBJ2-3 NA TRBV30 NA 13
TGCAGCGCTGGACAGGGTGGGGATCCCGGGGAGCTGTTTTTT CSAGQGGDPGELFF TRBJ2-2 TRBD1 TRBV29-1 NA 14
TGCGCCAGCAGCCAAGGCGGGACAGGGGACTACGAGCAGTACTTC CASSQGGTGDYEQYF TRBJ2-7 TRBD1 TRBV4-3 few 15
TGCGCCAGCAGCCAAGGAAACGGAGGGAGAGATACGCAGTATTTT CASSQGNGGRDTQYF TRBJ2-3 NA TRBV4-1 few 15
TGTGCCAGCAGCTTATCTTACCGTTACAATGAGCAGTTCTTC CASSLSYRYNEQFF TRBJ2-1 NA TRBV7-2 few 14
TGTGCCTGGAAACGGCGGGAGGGCGTCCAAGAGACCCAGTACTTC CAWKRREGVQETQYF TRBJ2-5 TRBD2 TRBV30 NA 15
TGCGCCAGCAGCGAGACAGGGGCCGGGGCCAACGTCCTGACTTTC CASSETGAGANVLTF TRBJ2-6 TRBD1 TRBV4-1 few 15
TGCAGCGTACCAACAGGGCGAGAGACCCAGTACTTC CSVPTGRETQYF TRBJ2-5 NA TRBV29-1 NA 12
TGCGCCAGCACCCCGACTAGCGGCAATGAGCAGTTCTTC CASTPTSGNEQFF TRBJ2-1 TRBD2 TRBV5-1 NA 13
TGTGCCAGCAGCCAAGTCGGGGAACGCTCACCCCTCCACTTT CASSQVGERSPLHF TRBJ1-6 NA TRBV14 NA 14
TGTGCCTGGAGCCGCAGGGGGAAACTGAACTATGGCTACACCTTC CAWSRRGKLNYGYTF TRBJ1-2 TRBD1 TRBV30 NA 15
TGCGCCAGCAGCAAGGGATTCGAGCAGTACTTC CASSKGFEQYF TRBJ2-7 NA TRBV5-1 NA 11
TGTGCCAGCAGCTTAATGGGTCAGCCCCAGCATTTT CASSLMGQPQHF TRBJ1-5 NA TRBV7-2 NA 12
TGTGCCAGCAGCTTAGACAGCTCTCTGGGGAATCAGCCCCAGCATTTT CASSLDSSLGNQPQHF TRBJ1-5 NA TRBV7-2 NA 16
TGTGCCAATCGACAGGGGACCAGTGGCTACACCTTC CANRQGTSGYTF TRBJ1-2 TRBD1 TRBV28 few 12
TGTGCCAGCTCTCCTAGGACAGTTAGCACAGATACGCAGTATTTT CASSPRTVSTDTQYF TRBJ2-3 NA TRBV18 few 15
TGCAGTGCTCTGGACGTATATGGCTACACCTTC CSALDVYGYTF TRBJ1-2 NA TRBV20-1 NA 11
TGTGCCAGCAGTGAACTGCCAGACCTACATGAGCAGTACTTC CASSELPDLHEQYF TRBJ2-7 NA TRBV2 NA 14
TGCGCCAGCAGCTTGGTAACTAGCGCCGCAGATACGCAGTATTTT CASSLVTSAADTQYF TRBJ2-3 TRBD2 TRBV5-1 NA 15
TGTGCCAGCAGCTTAGAGGCAGGGGTCAACACTGAAGCTTTCTTT CASSLEAGVNTEAFF TRBJ1-1 NA TRBV7-9 NA 15
TGTGCCAGCAGCCCGGAAACTACGATTCCCACAGATACGCAGTATTTT CASSPETTIPTDTQYF TRBJ2-3 NA TRBV5-6 NA 16
TGTGCCAGCAGTGCCCAGGGCTTTTACTTC CASSAQGFYF TRBJ2-4 NA TRBV2 NA 10
TGTGCCAGCAGTTTTCGAGAGACCCAGTACTTC CASSFRETQYF TRBJ2-5 NA TRBV28 few 11
TGTGCCAGCAGCTTATGGGGACAGGGGGCAGCTAATGAAAAACTGTTTTTT CASSLWGQGAANEKLFF TRBJ1-4 TRBD1 TRBV7-9 few 17
TGCAGCGTTGAAATAACAGCGATGAATGAGCAGTTCTTC CSVEITAMNEQFF TRBJ2-1 NA TRBV29-1 NA 13
TGTGCCAGCAGCCTAGCCGGGACAGGGATAAACACTGAAGCTTTCTTT CASSLAGTGINTEAFF TRBJ1-1 TRBD1 TRBV25-1 many 16
TGCGCCAGCAGCCAACGCGCCCGAGCAGGCCGTAACACCGGGGAGCTGTTTTTT CASSQRARAGRNTGELFF TRBJ2-2 NA TRBV4-3 NA 18
TGTGCCAGCAGCGTATCGGGGAGGACAGATACGCAGTATTTT CASSVSGRTDTQYF TRBJ2-3 NA TRBV9 few 14
TGTGCCAGCAGCCAGGTTTGGTCTGGGGCCAACGTCCTGACTTTC CASSQVWSGANVLTF TRBJ2-6 NA TRBV4-2 once 15
TGTGCCAGCAGCCGGACAGGGGACGACTACGAGCAGTACTTC CASSRTGDDYEQYF TRBJ2-7 TRBD1 TRBV7-3 few 14